A single sample is the source of the 8 T cell receptor beta chains below, sequenced in a study of cytomegalovirus exposure and HLA in healthy donors. The PCR ran on 60 Vbeta and 13 Jbeta primers. Libraries were prepared by immunoSEQ multiplex PCR; TCRdb keeps only in-frame clonotypes and omits some of them. This listing includes 70,000 to 100,000 clones. The source material was PBMCs. Every receptor here comes from a man between 18 and 29 years old in good health and CMV-seropositive.

The chain has TRBV4-1 and TRBJ1-5; the D is unclear. Trimming cost V 1 base and J 8 bases, with 18 bases left between them. This CDR3 region has 16 residues. In germline, CDR1 is MGHRA, CDR2 YSYEKL. The CDR3 spells CASSQGNLRDSEPQHF. The CDR3 DNA sequence: TGCGCCAGCAGCCAAGGTAATCTGAGGGATTCGGAGCCCCAGCATTTT.

This rearrangement joins TRBV29-1 to TRBJ2-1; TRBD2 agrees at 14 bases. Germline V CDR1 and CDR2: SQVTM, ANQGSEA. The CDR3 contains 18 residues. J was trimmed by 7 bases and V by 6 bases; bases with no gene match: 17. CDR3 sequence: CSVGPGLAGVSGRNEQFF. CDR3 DNA sequence: TGCAGCGTCGGACCGGGACTAGCGGGAGTAAGTGGTCGGAATGAGCAGTTCTTC.

The chain employs TRBV5-1 and TRBJ2-5; D perhaps matches TRBD2 (5 bases). Germline V lookup: CDR1 SGHRS, CDR2 YFSETQ. The CDR3 is made up of 16 amino acids. V gave up 2 bases and J gave up 1 base, with 15 bases separating them. The CDR3 protein is CASSFSGRRIQETQYF. The CDR3 DNA is TGCGCCAGCAGCTTTTCCGGACGGAGGATCCAAGAGACCCAGTACTTC.

The chain carries TRBV2 and TRBJ1-1; D ambiguous. Looked up from germline, CDR1 is SNHLY and CDR2 is FYNNEI. V lost 2 bases and J lost 2, with 6 bases in between. This CDR3 region has 13 residues. CDR3 in amino acids: CASSEQVNTEAFF. Here the CDR3 DNA reads TGTGCCAGCAGTGAACAGGTCAACACTGAAGCTTTCTTT.

This chain connects TRBV5-1 to TRBJ2-5, with 7 bases that match TRBD2. The DNA end lines up better with TRBJ2-7; the J call may be wrong. Per germline, CDR1 SGHRS and CDR2 YFSETQ. The CDR3 length is 13 residues. CDR3 protein: CASLGEGSYEQYF. Here the CDR3 DNA reads TGCGCCAGCTTAGGGGAGGGTTCCTACGAGCAGTACTTC.

The V gene is TRBV30, the J gene TRBJ1-1, with a weak D call TRBD1 (5 bases). Germline assignment: CDR1 GTSNPN and CDR2 SVGIG (reference sequence). The germline V and J ends were trimmed by 5 bases and 1 base, with 11 bases remaining between them. The CDR3 consists of 13 residues. Written as DNA, the CDR3 is TGTGCCTGGGAGAACAGGAGGAACACTGAAGCTTTCTTT. Residues: CAWENRRNTEAFF.

The chain recombines TRBV6-5 with TRBJ1-5, with D possibly matching TRBD1 (5 bases). This CDR3 has 12 amino acids. Germline V gene lookup returns CDR1 MNHEY and CDR2 SVGAGI. The ends were cut back, 10 bases at V and 6 bases at J, with 13 bases in the middle. This CDR3 is CATGRRGQPQHF. The CDR3 nucleotides are TGTGCCACCGGTCGTAGGGGTCAGCCCCAGCATTTT.

This chain connects TRBV2 to TRBJ1-2, with D perhaps matching TRBD1 (6 bases). Germline CDR1 and CDR2: SNHLY and FYNNEI. V was clipped by 2 bases and J by 4 bases, with 20 bases between them. The CDR3 sequence is 17 residues long. Here the CDR3 reads CASSETHLGGLIYGYTF. CDR3 bases: TGTGCCAGCAGTGAAACACATTTAGGGGGTTTAATCTATGGCTACACCTTC.